Each of the 30 T cell receptor beta chains below was sequenced from the same sample in a study of blood T cells in healthy people across ages. A J-beta primer mix and a sample-barcoded 5' primer were used in a second PCR of about 7 to 12 cycles. TCRdb analysed the 5' RACE reads with MiXCR anew, one entry per CDR3 protein. The table has roughly 900,000 distinct CDR3 sequences, less than 35% seen once. Material for sequencing was blood. These receptors were taken from a woman at least 80 years old in good health.

This clonotype appeared many times. The chain links TRBV4-3 to TRBJ2-4, with D tentatively TRBD1 or TRBD2 (6 bases each). The CDR3 length is 14 residues. With 0 bases removed from V and 6 bases from J, the gap between germline ends came to 9 bases. The germline V gene has CDR1 LGHNA and CDR2 YSLEER. Here the CDR3 reads CASSQDWGANIQYF. The CDR3, as DNA: TGCGCCAGCAGCCAAGACTGGGGGGCAAACATTCAGTACTTC.

A word on this clonotype: A single base separates this from a much larger clone, so it may be a read error. This chain links TRBV7-6 with TRBJ2-1; 12 positions match TRBD2. Germline V gene sequence: CDR1 SGHVS, CDR2 FNYEAQ. The CDR3 runs to 16 residues. V shed 2 bases, J shed 6 bases, and the junction held 5 bases outside the gene matches. CDR3 residues: CASSLRLAGEGNEQFF. CDR3 DNA sequence: TGTGCCAGCAGCTTAAGACTAGCGGGGGAAGGCAATGAGCAGTTCTTC.

This clonotype was recorded at least ten times. J is TRBJ1-2 and V is TRBV20-1; no clear D. Germline lookup yields CDR1 DFQATT and CDR2 SNEGSKA (reference sequence). Trimming cost V 5 bases and J 2 bases, with 18 bases left between them. This CDR3 is built from 15 residues. The CDR3 spells CSALHSPQWNYGYTF. The CDR3 bases are TGCAGTGCTCTCCATTCCCCTCAGTGGAACTATGGCTACACCTTC.

This clonotype was counted many times. The rearrangement joins TRBV5-1 to TRBJ1-6; no reliable D call. The CDR3 loop spans 15 amino acids. V lost 0 bases and J 0 bases, leaving 4 bases between the germline ends. Germline V gene lookup returns CDR1 SGHRS and CDR2 YFSETQ. The CDR3, as DNA: TGCGCCAGCAGCTTGGATGACTCCTATAATTCACCCCTCCACTTT. This gives the protein CASSLDDSYNSPLHF.

The chain carries TRBV5-1 and TRBJ1-4; 8 positions match TRBD1. The CDR3 is 14 residues long. V was clipped by 3 bases and J by 8 bases; unmatched bases: 6. Per germline, CDR1 SGHRS and CDR2 YFSETQ. Here the CDR3 reads CASSWSGGREKLFF. For the CDR3, the DNA is TGCGCCAGCAGCTGGTCAGGGGGCAGAGAAAAACTGTTTTTT.

The chain joins TRBV12-3 or TRBV12-4 to TRBJ2-6; no definite D call. The CDR3 is 16 residues long. V lost 3 bases to trimming and J lost 1 base, with 10 bases between them. The CDR3 nucleotides are TGTGCCAGCAGTTTCTCCTGGAGTTCTGGGGCCAACGTCCTGACTTTC. It encodes CASSFSWSSGANVLTF.

This clonotype came up many times. V is TRBV15 and J is TRBJ1-4; D is uncertain. The length of the CDR3 is 13 residues. Germline V lookup: CDR1 LNHNV, CDR2 YYDKDF (reference sequence). V was pared by 0 bases and J by 4 bases, with 3 bases between. The CDR3 loop reads CATSRDRNEKLFF. The CDR3 coding sequence is TGTGCCACCAGCAGAGATCGTAATGAAAAACTGTTTTTT.

This chain connects TRBV4-2 to TRBJ2-5, with TRBD2 matching over 8 bases. The germline V gene encodes CDR1 LGHNA and CDR2 YNFKEQ. Germline trimming cut 0 bases from V and 4 bases from J; bases unmatched to any gene: 7. There are 16 residues in the CDR3. The CDR3 loop reads CASSQDPAGEGETQYF. As DNA, the CDR3 is TGTGCCAGCAGCCAAGATCCAGCGGGAGAGGGAGAGACCCAGTACTTC.

This clonotype came up many times. The junction and the germline gene differ at one end; a read error may be behind it. This sequence joins TRBV20-1 and TRBJ1-5; weak D call: TRBD1 (5 bases). CDR1 is DFQATT, CDR2 SNEGSKA, per germline (reference sequence). The CDR3 length is 14 residues. The CDR3 region has the DNA TGCAGTGCGAGAGAGGGGAATAGCAATCAGCCCCAGCATTTT. As protein: CSAREGNSNQPQHF.

The J gene is TRBJ1-2, the V gene TRBV4-3, with D perhaps matching TRBD1 (6 bases). This CDR3 contains 17 residues. Germline assignment: CDR1 LGHNA and CDR2 YSLEER. V lost 0 bases and J lost 7, with 21 bases in between. The CDR3 DNA follows: TGCGCCAGCAGCCAAGAAAGGCTGGGCGGGGGGCTTGGTGGCTACACCTTC. Translating gives CASSQERLGGGLGGYTF.

The chain uses TRBV28 and TRBJ2-5; D is tentatively TRBD1 or TRBD2 (6 bases each). V was clipped by 1 base and J by 1 base, with 13 bases between them. The CDR3 is 16 amino acids. Germline V lookup: CDR1 MDHEN, CDR2 SYDVKM. The CDR3 here is CASSLYGRGGQETQYF. Here the CDR3 DNA reads TGTGCCAGCAGTTTATATGGCAGGGGAGGCCAAGAGACCCAGTACTTC. Full variable domain (outside the CDR3, taken from reference TRBV28 and TRBJ2-5): DVKVTQSSRYLVKRTGEKVFLECVQDMDHENMFWYRQDPGLGLRLIYFSYDVKMKEKGDIPEGYSVSREKKERFSLILESASTNQTSMYLCASSLYGRGGQETQYFGPGTRLLVL.

In its sample, this clonotype was seen many times. V and J are TRBV20-1 and TRBJ2-7; a weak D match, TRBD2 (5 bases). V was shortened by 6 bases and J by 6 bases, with 12 bases between the two germline ends. CDR3 length: 11 amino acids. Per germline, CDR1 DFQATT and CDR2 SNEGSKA (reference sequence). The DNA for the CDR3 is TGCAGTGCCCGATGGGAGCGCGAGCAGTACTTC. This encodes CSARWEREQYF.

This clonotype appeared a few times. This chain links TRBV9 with TRBJ2-7; no clear D. V was trimmed by 0 bases and J by 1 base, leaving 8 bases between them. The CDR3 runs to 14 residues. The V gene's germline CDR1 is SGDLS and CDR2 YYNGEE. CDR3 sequence (DNA): TGTGCCAGCAGCGTAGATCCCGTATCCTACGAGCAGTACTTC. This codes for CASSVDPVSYEQYF.

With regard to this clonotype: Being one base from a much bigger clone, this may be a read error. This sequence joins TRBV24-1 and TRBJ2-1; 7 bases are a match to TRBD2. Trimming cost V 4 bases and J 15 bases; bases outside gene matches: 5. The CDR3 sequence is 11 residues long. Germline V gives CDR1 KGHDR, CDR2 SFDVKD. CDR3 bases: TGTGCCACCAGTGACGGGACTATGGCGTTCTTC. This sequence encodes CATSDGTMAFF.

As for this clonotype: A much larger clonotype is one base distant, so this may be a read error. V gene TRBV27 combines with J gene TRBJ2-1; a possible D gene is TRBD1 (6 bases). Looked up from germline, CDR1 is MNHEY and CDR2 is SMNVEV (reference sequence). With 5 bases removed from V and 10 bases from J, the gap between germline ends came to 18 bases. This CDR3 region has 14 residues. The CDR3 protein is CASSEQGRAYEQFF. CDR3 DNA: TGTGCCAGCAGTGAACAGGGTAGGGCCTACGAGCAGTTCTTC.

The sample holds many counts of this clonotype. The CDR3: CAIRDPAYEQYF. The CDR3 nucleotides are TGTGCCATCAGGGATCCCGCCTACGAGCAGTACTTC. V gene TRBV10-3 combines with J gene TRBJ2-7; no firm D call. CDR3 length: 12 residues. Trimming took 6 bases from V and 2 from J, leaving 8 bases between them. CDR1 ENHRY and CDR2 SYGVKD come from the germline V gene.

The genes are TRBV18 and TRBJ1-4; D gene ambiguous. Trimming shortened V by 3 bases and J by 0 bases, and 11 bases separated the two germline ends. This CDR3 is built from 16 residues. Germline loops: CDR1 KGHSH, CDR2 LQKENI. The CDR3 region is CASSPRRPSTNEKLFF. CDR3 nucleotide sequence: TGTGCCAGCTCACCCCGCAGACCCTCAACTAATGAAAAACTGTTTTTT.

This clonotype was counted between two and nine times. CDR3 sequence (DNA): TGTGCCAGCAGCCAATCCGGGACGGGTTCTGGAAACACCATATATTTT. It codes for CASSQSGTGSGNTIYF. This chain connects TRBV11-2 to TRBJ1-3; tentatively, D is TRBD1 (5 bases). V lost 5 bases and J lost 1, with 15 bases in between. Germline-derived CDR1 and CDR2 are SGHAT and FQNNGV. The CDR3 covers 16 residues.

This clonotype has at least ten counts. The rearrangement joins TRBV7-2 to TRBJ2-7; TRBD2 matches at 10 bases. Germline V gene data show CDR1 as SGHTA and CDR2 as FQGNSA. The CDR3 runs 15 residues. V lost 1 base to trimming and J lost 2 bases; unmatched junction nucleotides: 2. The CDR3 DNA reads TGTGCCAGCAGCTTAGGGACTAGCGGAACCTACGAGCAGTACTTC. Its translation: CASSLGTSGTYEQYF. Full variable domain (rest looked up from reference TRBV7-2 and TRBJ2-7): GAGVSQSPSNKVTEKGKDVELRCDPISGHTALYWYRQSLGQGLEFLIYFQGNSAPDKSGLPSDRFSAERTGGSVSTLTIQRTQQEDSAVYLCASSLGTSGTYEQYFGPGTRLTVT.

Many counts were recorded for this clonotype. The chain links TRBV7-9 to TRBJ2-4; 7 nucleotides align to TRBD2. Germline V CDR1 and CDR2: SEHNR, FQNEAQ (reference sequence). The CDR3 has 18 amino acids. V lost 5 bases and J lost 0; bases outside the gene matches: 13. CDR3 DNA sequence: TGTGCCAGCAGCCAACTACTAGCGAGAGATCTAGCCAAAAACATTCAGTACTTC. Protein product: CASSQLLARDLAKNIQYF.

The chain carries TRBV11-2 and TRBJ2-1, with 8 nucleotides matching TRBD2. Germline CDR1 and CDR2: SGHAT and FQNNGV. J gave up 0 bases and V 5 bases, and 21 bases lay outside the gene matches. The CDR3 contains 21 residues. CDR3 nucleotides: TGTGCCAGCAGCCCCCAACGGTGGGCGGGGGGCGCCTTGAACTCCTACAATGAGCAGTTCTTC. Its protein product is CASSPQRWAGGALNSYNEQFF.

This clonotype has only a few counts. A clone one base away is much larger, so this may be a read error. V and J are TRBV7-2 and TRBJ2-1; D is unresolved. CDR3 length: 12 amino acids. Between the trimmed V and J ends, which lost 1 base and 6 bases, there was a span of 4 bases. Germline assignment: CDR1 SGHTA and CDR2 FQGNSA. The CDR3 spells CASSLGCNEQFF. Here the CDR3 DNA reads TGTGCCAGCAGCTTAGGGTGCAATGAGCAGTTCTTC.

Regarding this clonotype: At one end, the junction sequence differs from germline, possibly due to a read error. This chain connects TRBV5-1 to TRBJ1-1; D is uncertain. The CDR3 totals 13 residues. Germline values: CDR1 SGHRS, CDR2 YFSETQ. DNA of the CDR3: TGCGCCAGCAGCTTGGGGCATCAACCTGAGGCTTTCTTT. It codes for CASSLGHQPEAFF.

The V gene is TRBV20-1, the J gene TRBJ2-1; 12 nucleotides line up with TRBD2. Germline assignment: CDR1 DFQATT and CDR2 SNEGSKA (reference sequence). The CDR3 consists of 14 residues. V shed 4 bases and J 6 bases; nucleotides not matched to a gene: 4. CDR3 DNA: TGCAGTGCTAACGGACTAGCGGGATCCAATGAGCAGTTCTTC. The encoded protein is CSANGLAGSNEQFF.

This clonotype was observed a handful of times. The CDR3 here is CSVSPVGTGNTEAFF. CDR3 coding DNA: TGCAGTGTTTCCCCCGTTGGCACAGGGAACACTGAAGCTTTCTTT. The genes are TRBV20-1 and TRBJ1-1; D may be TRBD1 (5 bases). This CDR3 region has 15 residues. V lost 7 bases and J 1 base, leaving 19 bases between the germline ends. The V gene's germline CDR1 is DFQATT and CDR2 SNEGSKA (reference sequence).

This clonotype has a handful of counts. The CDR3 nucleotides are TGTGCCAGCAGTCTCGACGGAGACTACAATCAGCCCCAGCATTTT. This codes for CASSLDGDYNQPQHF. The chain couples TRBV6-5 to TRBJ1-5; no firm D call. The CDR3 loop spans 15 amino acids. CDR1 is MNHEY, CDR2 SVGAGI, per germline. V lost 5 bases and J 3 bases, leaving 14 bases between the germline ends.

In its sample, this clonotype was seen a few times. The chain employs TRBV10-3 and TRBJ1-6; TRBD1 matches 7 bases. The CDR3 spans 14 residues. The trim removed 5 bases at V and 7 bases at J, leaving 5 bases unmatched. Per germline, CDR1 ENHRY and CDR2 SYGVKD. The CDR3: CAISPGQSNSPLHF. CDR3 in DNA: TGTGCCATCAGTCCGGGACAGTCAAATTCACCCCTCCACTTT.

This chain joins TRBV7-2 and TRBJ1-6; the D gene is possibly TRBD1 (6 bases). Deletions cut 6 bases from V and 3 bases from J, with 15 bases between. There are 16 residues in the CDR3. Germline V gene sequence: CDR1 SGHTA, CDR2 FQGNSA. CDR3 amino acids: CASRGGGRNYNSPLHF. Written as DNA, the CDR3 is TGTGCCAGCAGAGGGGGAGGGAGGAACTATAATTCACCCCTCCACTTT.

Points on this clonotype: A clone one base away is much larger, so this may be a read error. This chain joins TRBV6-5 and TRBJ2-4, with D uncertain. The CDR3 contains 15 residues. Trimming removed 2 bases at V and 13 bases at J, with 21 bases between. Germline-derived CDR1 and CDR2 are MNHEY and SVGAGI. CDR3 in amino acids: CASSYKQSSYNEQYF. CDR3 nucleotide sequence: TGTGCCAGCAGTTACAAGCAGTCCTCCTACAATGAGCAGTACTTC.

This clonotype was seen repeatedly, ten times or more. This chain joins TRBV7-2 and TRBJ2-3; 8 nucleotides line up with TRBD2. Losses at the gene ends were 1 base for V and 2 bases for J; bases not matched to a gene: 11. Per the germline V gene, CDR1 is SGHTA and CDR2 is FQGNSA. CDR3 length equals 18 residues. CDR3 residues: CASSLDLAGTSTTDTQYF. Written as DNA, the CDR3 is TGTGCCAGCAGCTTAGACTTAGCCGGGACTAGTACCACAGATACGCAGTATTTT.